The 32 T cell receptor beta chains listed next were all sequenced from one sample in a study of lymphopenia after photon versus proton radiotherapy. The repertoire was sequenced with immunoSEQ multiplex PCR; TCRdb's copy has only in-frame clones and lacks some. The sample contains fewer than 20,000 clones, 92% of which appear only once. The source material was peripheral blood, sampled from a patient treated with photon-based radiotherapy. The receptors originated from a woman between 40 and 55 years old with cholangiocarcinoma.

This chain connects TRBV5-1 to TRBJ1-2; D is uncertain. This CDR3 contains 14 residues. Germline CDR1 SGHRS, CDR2 YFSETQ. V was shortened by 1 base and J by 0 bases, with 7 bases between the two germline ends. The chain's CDR3 is CASSLSLSNYGYTF. As DNA, the CDR3 is TGCGCCAGCAGCTTGTCACTCTCTAACTATGGCTACACCTTC.

This clone was recorded only once. The chain recombines TRBV4-2 with TRBJ2-2; the D is unclear. The CDR3 totals 18 residues. Looked up from germline, CDR1 is LGHNA and CDR2 is YNFKEQ. Trimming shortened V by 0 bases and J by 4 bases, and 18 bases separated the two germline ends. CDR3 DNA: TGTGCCAGCAGCCAAGATCTGAGAGCTCTAAGGAGCACCGGGGAGCTGTTTTTT. Amino acids: CASSQDLRALRSTGELFF.

This chain connects TRBV27 to TRBJ2-1; D not resolved. The length of the CDR3 is 15 residues. Trimming pared 2 bases from V and 0 bases from J, leaving 8 bases between. Germline CDR1 is MNHEY and CDR2 is SMNVEV (reference sequence). In nucleotides, the CDR3 is TGTGCCAGCAGTTTAAACAGCCTCTCCTACAATGAGCAGTTCTTC. Residues: CASSLNSLSYNEQFF.

The CDR3 DNA sequence: TGTGCCAGCAGCGTCGACTGGGAGCAGTTCTTC. Translation: CASSVDWEQFF. J is TRBJ2-1 and V is TRBV9; no reliable D call. The CDR3 extends over 11 amino acids. Germline V CDR1 and CDR2: SGDLS, YYNGEE. V gave up 2 bases and J gave up 10 bases, with 7 bases separating them.

The J gene is TRBJ1-4, the V gene TRBV6-6; 8 positions match TRBD1. With 0 bases clipped from V and 8 bases from J, the junction kept 5 bases outside the gene matches. The CDR3 consists of 15 residues. Germline loops: CDR1 MNHNY, CDR2 SVGAGI (reference sequence). CDR3 residues: CASSYSDRDREKLFF. The CDR3 nucleotides read TGTGCCAGCAGTTACTCGGACAGGGATCGGGAAAAACTGTTTTTT.

This chain joins TRBV5-1 and TRBJ2-7, with D tentatively TRBD1 (6 bases). Germline loops: CDR1 SGHRS, CDR2 YFSETQ. V lost 4 bases and J lost 1, with 12 bases in between. CDR3 length: 14 amino acids. The CDR3 reads CASSPGQPSYEQYF. DNA of the CDR3: TGCGCCAGCAGCCCTGGACAGCCTTCCTACGAGCAGTACTTC. Combining the CDR3 with reference TRBV5-1 and TRBJ2-7 gives the whole variable domain KAGVTQTPRYLIKTRGQQVTLSCSPISGHRSVSWYQQTPGQGLQFLFEYFSETQRNKGNFPGRFSGRQFSNSRSEMNVSTLELGDSALYLCASSPGQPSYEQYFGPGTRLTVT.

CDR3 nucleotides: TGTGCCAACAGACTTTCGGTGAACACTGAAGCTTTCTTT. Its protein is CANRLSVNTEAFF. This chain connects TRBV10-3 to TRBJ1-1; no firm D call. The germline CDR1 and CDR2 sequences are ENHRY and SYGVKD. The CDR3 totals 13 residues. Trimming left V 10 bases short and J 0 bases short, with 12 bases between.

Details on this clone: The junction differs from germline at one of its ends, possibly a read error. The rearrangement joins TRBV13 to TRBJ2-7; 9 bases map to TRBD1. Germline V lookup: CDR1 PRHDT, CDR2 FYEKMQ (reference sequence). The CDR3 extends over 13 amino acids. CDR3 nucleotide sequence: TGTGCCAGCAGCTTAGGGGGACAGGGTGACGGAATCTTC. It encodes CASSLGGQGDGIF.

The CDR3 region is CASSQPGQGSGLNTEAFF. In DNA, the CDR3 is TGTGCCAGTAGTCAACCGGGACAGGGATCGGGGTTGAACACTGAAGCTTTCTTT. The rearrangement joins TRBV19 to TRBJ1-1; the match to TRBD1 covers 9 bases. The CDR3 is 18 amino acids. The germline V gene has CDR1 LNHDA and CDR2 SQIVND (reference sequence). Trimming at V came to 5 bases and at J to 0 bases, leaving 13 bases not matched to a gene. Filled out from reference TRBV19 and TRBJ1-1, the complete variable domain reads DGGITQSPKYLFRKEGQNVTLSCEQNLNHDAMYWYRQDPGQGLRLIYYSQIVNDFQKGDIAEGYSVSREKKESFPLTVTSAQKNPTAFYLCASSQPGQGSGLNTEAFFGQGTRLTVV.

The chain joins TRBV4-1 to TRBJ1-3; a weak D match, TRBD1 (6 bases). The germline gives CDR1 MGHRA, CDR2 YSYEKL. V was cut by 1 base and J by 6 bases, with 19 bases left in between. CDR3 length equals 17 residues. CDR3 nucleotides: TGCGCCAGCAGCCAAGTGATCGGGGGCACGGTCGAAAACACCATATATTTT. Its translation: CASSQVIGGTVENTIYF.

The chain links TRBV30 to TRBJ2-5; TRBD2 matches at 9 bases. The ends lost 1 base at V and 2 bases at J; junction bases unmatched: 5. CDR3 length equals 15 residues. Germline CDR1 GTSNPN, CDR2 SVGIG (reference sequence). CDR3 DNA: TGTGCCTGGAGTGCCCCTAGCGGGGCTCAAGAGACCCAGTACTTC. The encoded protein is CAWSAPSGAQETQYF.

J is TRBJ1-5 and V is TRBV6-6; D unresolved. CDR1 and CDR2 (germline): MNHNY, SVGAGI (reference sequence). The CDR3 has 15 residues. V was shortened by 4 bases and J by 1 base, with 11 bases between the two germline ends. CDR3 protein: CASSFGMRSNQPQHF. The CDR3 DNA reads TGTGCCAGCAGTTTTGGTATGAGGAGCAATCAGCCCCAGCATTTT.

In its sample, this clone was seen once. The chain has TRBV2 and TRBJ2-4, with D possibly matching TRBD1 (5 bases). Trimming left V 6 bases short and J 0 bases short, with 12 bases between. The V gene's germline CDR1 is SNHLY and CDR2 FYNNEI. CDR3 length equals 15 residues. The CDR3 nucleotides read TGTGCCAGCAGGCCACAGGTACTAGCCAAAAACATTCAGTACTTC. This translates into CASRPQVLAKNIQYF. Drawing the rest from reference TRBV2 and TRBJ2-4, the complete variable domain is EPEVTQTPSHQVTQMGQEVILRCVPISNHLYFYWYRQILGQKVEFLVSFYNNEISEKSEIFDDQFSVERPDGSNFTLKIRSTKLEDSAMYFCASRPQVLAKNIQYFGAGTRLSVL.

The genes are TRBV6-5 and TRBJ1-6; tentatively, D is TRBD1 (5 bases). CDR3 length: 15 amino acids. Germline V gene sequence: CDR1 MNHEY, CDR2 SVGAGI. V was trimmed by 0 bases and J by 9 bases, leaving 12 bases between them. DNA of the CDR3: TGTGCCAGCAGTTACTCTGGACATACGGGTTCACCCCTCCACTTT. Translating it yields CASSYSGHTGSPLHF.

The chain carries TRBV29-1 and TRBJ1-5; D gene uncertain. There are 14 residues in the CDR3. Trimming pared 7 bases from V and 0 bases from J, leaving 13 bases between. Germline V gene data show CDR1 as SQVTM and CDR2 as ANQGSEA. This chain's CDR3 is CSALTGYSNQPQHF. The DNA for the CDR3 is TGCAGCGCATTAACCGGATATAGCAATCAGCCCCAGCATTTT.

The gene calls are TRBV13 and TRBJ2-2; D may be TRBD2 (6 bases). Trimming left V 3 bases short and J 5 bases short, with 10 bases between. From germline, CDR1 is PRHDT and CDR2 FYEKMQ (reference sequence). The CDR3 length is 14 residues. DNA of the CDR3: TGTGCCAGCAGCTTCGGGGGACGGACCGGGGAGCTGTTTTTT. It yields the protein CASSFGGRTGELFF.

The chain employs TRBV5-4 and TRBJ1-2, with 7 bases lining up with TRBD1. The V and J ends lost 4 bases and 2 bases, in that order; junction bases with no gene match: 11. This CDR3 is 16 amino acids long. Germline V gene lookup returns CDR1 SGHNT and CDR2 YYREEE (reference sequence). DNA of the CDR3: TGTGCCAGCAGCGATATCCTGGGACAGAGAAACTATGGCTACACCTTC. Amino acids: CASSDILGQRNYGYTF.

The CDR3 here is CASSYVGGNTEAFF. The CDR3, as DNA: TGTGCCAGCAGTTACGTGGGCGGGAACACTGAAGCTTTCTTT. The V and J genes are TRBV6-6 and TRBJ1-1; D not certain. CDR1 is MNHNY and CDR2 is SVGAGI in the germline V gene (reference sequence). V was clipped by 2 bases and J by 1 base, with 8 bases between them. CDR3 length: 14 amino acids.

V is TRBV14 and J is TRBJ2-7; tentative D call: TRBD2 (6 bases). Per germline, CDR1 SGHDN and CDR2 FVKESK. The CDR3 loop spans 14 amino acids. The V and J ends lost 3 bases and 2 bases respectively, with 11 bases between them. CDR3 residues: CASSHHGEAYEQYF. The CDR3, as DNA: TGTGCCAGCAGCCATCATGGGGAGGCCTACGAGCAGTACTTC.

This chain connects TRBV9 to TRBJ1-1; D call uncertain. Germline V lookup: CDR1 SGDLS, CDR2 YYNGEE. The V and J ends lost 0 bases and 2 bases respectively, with 8 bases between them. CDR3 length: 14 amino acids. CDR3 bases: TGTGCCAGCAGCGTAGCTGGGGTAAACACTGAAGCTTTCTTT. It translates to CASSVAGVNTEAFF.

The chain has TRBV6-1 and TRBJ2-2; D gene ambiguous. Per the germline V gene, CDR1 is MNHNS and CDR2 is SASEGT. The V end lost 2 bases, the J end lost 6 bases, and 1 base lay between the germline ends. The CDR3 is made up of 11 amino acids. This chain's CDR3 is CASSEPGELFF. CDR3 nucleotide sequence: TGTGCCAGCAGTGAACCCGGGGAGCTGTTTTTT.

The chain links TRBV10-3 to TRBJ1-2, with 11 bases that match TRBD1. The CDR3 runs 14 residues. Germline CDR1 and CDR2: ENHRY and SYGVKD. The ends lost 8 bases at V and 5 bases at J; junction bases unmatched: 7. CDR3 protein: CAIQGGQGVYGYTF. CDR3 coding DNA: TGTGCCATCCAGGGGGGACAGGGGGTGTATGGCTACACCTTC.

The chain carries TRBV28 and TRBJ2-3; weak D call: TRBD1 (6 bases). The germline CDR1 and CDR2 sequences are MDHEN and SYDVKM. V was trimmed by 6 bases and J by 2 bases, leaving 12 bases between them. The CDR3 consists of 14 residues. CDR3 sequence: CASRIGGSTDTQYF. The DNA of the CDR3 is TGTGCCAGCAGGATAGGGGGATCCACAGATACGCAGTATTTT.

The chain joins TRBV10-3 to TRBJ1-6, with D possibly TRBD1 on 6 matching bases. Looked up from germline, CDR1 is ENHRY and CDR2 is SYGVKD. With 8 bases removed from V and 7 bases from J, the gap between germline ends came to 15 bases. The CDR3 is made up of 14 amino acids. CDR3 nucleotide sequence: TGTGCCATCGCTTCCGGGACACTCAATTCACCCCTCCACTTT. Its translation is CAIASGTLNSPLHF.

This clone was recorded only once. This chain connects TRBV10-3 to TRBJ1-2; a weak D match, TRBD1 (6 bases). The CDR3 sequence is 14 residues long. Germline CDR1 is ENHRY and CDR2 is SYGVKD. V gave up 3 bases and J gave up 4 bases, with 12 bases separating them. In DNA, the CDR3 is TGTGCCATCAGTGATATGGACAGCCTCTATGGCTACACCTTC. It codes for CAISDMDSLYGYTF.

The chain combines TRBV5-4 with TRBJ1-1, with D possibly TRBD1 on 5 matching bases. V was shortened by 4 bases and J by 3 bases, with 19 bases between the two germline ends. The CDR3 totals 16 residues. Germline V CDR1 and CDR2: SGHNT, YYREEE (reference sequence). For the CDR3, the DNA is TGTGCCAGCAGCCTCCCAGTCTTGGGGGGATACACTGAAGCTTTCTTT. Its translation is CASSLPVLGGYTEAFF.

This clone has a handful of counts. The chain employs TRBV9 and TRBJ1-1, with D hard to call. V lost 1 base and J 4 bases, leaving 8 bases between the germline ends. This CDR3 has 13 residues. Germline V gives CDR1 SGDLS, CDR2 YYNGEE. CDR3 loop: CASSVSRGTEAFF. DNA for the CDR3: TGTGCCAGCAGCGTATCCCGTGGCACTGAAGCTTTCTTT.

The chain carries TRBV10-3 and TRBJ1-2, with 8 bases matching TRBD1. V lost 3 bases to trimming and J lost 2 bases; unmatched junction nucleotides: 2. The CDR3 runs to 14 residues. Germline CDR1 and CDR2: ENHRY and SYGVKD. Here the CDR3 reads CAISENRGNYGYTF. The CDR3 nucleotides read TGTGCCATCAGTGAAAACAGGGGGAACTATGGCTACACCTTC.

The chain joins TRBV5-6 to TRBJ1-1; weak D call: TRBD1 (5 bases). V dropped 0 bases and J dropped 3 bases, with 9 bases sitting between them. The CDR3 totals 14 residues. The germline V gene has CDR1 SGHDT and CDR2 YYEEEE. The CDR3 DNA reads TGTGCCAGCAGCTTGGCCGTAGGGGACACTGAAGCTTTCTTT. Its translation is CASSLAVGDTEAFF. The variable domain in full, completed from reference TRBV5-6 and TRBJ1-1, reads DAGVTQSPTHLIKTRGQQVTLRCSPKSGHDTVSWYQQALGQGPQFIFQYYEEEERQRGNFPDRFSGHQFPNYSSELNVNALLLGDSALYLCASSLAVGDTEAFFGQGTRLTVV.

This chain joins TRBV7-3 and TRBJ2-1, with 8 bases that match TRBD1. V lost 1 base, J lost 0 bases, and 5 bases stayed unmatched. The CDR3 spans 17 residues. The germline CDR1 and CDR2 sequences are SGHTA and FQGTGA. Written as DNA, the CDR3 is TGTGCCAGCAGCTTAAGACAGGGGTCCAGCTCCTACAATGAGCAGTTCTTC. Translating gives CASSLRQGSSSYNEQFF.

The chain links TRBV7-8 to TRBJ1-2; the D is unclear. Germline CDR1 and CDR2: SGHVS and FQNEAQ. This CDR3 spans 12 amino acids. The V gene lost 5 bases and the J gene lost 5 bases, with 9 bases spanning the gap. CDR3 residues: CASSQARYGYTF. CDR3 bases: TGTGCCAGCAGCCAAGCCCGTTATGGCTACACCTTC.

The chain couples TRBV9 to TRBJ2-5; no clear D gene. Trimming cost V 0 bases and J 2 bases, with 8 bases left between them. The CDR3 spans 14 residues. Germline CDR1 SGDLS, CDR2 YYNGEE. The CDR3 nucleotides are TGTGCCAGCAGCGTAGCTAAACAGCAAGAGACCCAGTACTTC. This sequence encodes CASSVAKQQETQYF.